The clone carrying this T cell receptor beta chain was recorded once. Per the germline V gene, CDR1 is SNHLY and CDR2 is FYNNEI. CDR3 length: 14 amino acids. The ends lost 3 bases at V and 8 bases at J; junction bases unmatched: 4. Per the original methods: Reference gene primer amplification yielded estimated nucleated cell counts. The method was immunoSEQ multiplex PCR; TCRdb's version includes in-frame clones alone and lacks a portion of them. V and J calls and clone size follow that table, whereas D and trimming were derived from the DNA. This sample has 150,000 or so clones, with roughly 80% found just once. This sample stems from a study of blood T cell repertoires in COVID-19. Study-wide context: Samples came from the United States, Italy and Spain, spanning acute and convalescent COVID-19. From T cells, B-cell-depleted T cells, or PBMCs came the material, which was cDNA or gDNA.

V and J are TRBV2 and TRBJ1-4; 9 nucleotides agree with TRBD1. The specimen sequenced was peripheral blood. This receptor was identified in an older woman with acute or convalescent COVID-19. The CDR3 nucleotides read TGTGCCAGCAGTGACCGGGACAGGGAAGAAAAACTGTTTTTT. Translation gives CASSDRDREEKLFF.